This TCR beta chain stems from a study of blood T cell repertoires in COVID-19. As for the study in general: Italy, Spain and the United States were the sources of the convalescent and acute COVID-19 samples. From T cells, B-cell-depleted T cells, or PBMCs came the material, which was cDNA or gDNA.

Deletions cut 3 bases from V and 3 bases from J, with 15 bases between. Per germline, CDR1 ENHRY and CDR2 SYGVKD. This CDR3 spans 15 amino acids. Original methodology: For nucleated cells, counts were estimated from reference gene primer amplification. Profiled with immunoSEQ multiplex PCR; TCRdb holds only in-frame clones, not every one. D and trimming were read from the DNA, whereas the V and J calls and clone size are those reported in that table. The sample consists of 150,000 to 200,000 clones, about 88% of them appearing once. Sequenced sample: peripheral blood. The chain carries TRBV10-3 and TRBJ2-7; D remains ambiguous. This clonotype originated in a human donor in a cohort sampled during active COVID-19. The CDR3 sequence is CAISERPGMGYEQYF. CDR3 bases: TGTGCCATCAGTGAAAGGCCAGGCATGGGCTACGAGCAGTACTTC.